This is a list of T cell receptor beta chains from one sample in a study of T cell responses to AZD1222 COVID-19 vaccine. The table came from immunoSEQ multiplex PCR; TCRdb's copy has only in-frame clones and leaves some out. Counted here are about 190,000 clones, 85% to 95% occurring once; the ten biggest clones make up 1% to 1.5%. The sample in question was peripheral blood, obtained on day 0 of AZD1222 vaccination. All receptors come from an adult in good health. CDR3s include the opening cysteine and the closing phenylalanine or tryptophan. The D gene is left open where the match is weak. Rows give clone size only sometimes, using once, few, many, or a class for an expanded clone.

clone size,D gene,J gene,V gene,CDR3 protein,CDR3 DNA
-,-,TRBJ1-1,TRBV5-6,CASSFGPEAFF,TGTGCCAGCAGCTTCGGGCCCGAAGCTTTCTTT
-,-,TRBJ2-1,TRBV9,CASSVVGSSYNEQFF,TGTGCCAGCAGCGTGGTGGGTAGCTCCTACAATGAGCAGTTCTTC
-,-,TRBJ1-5,TRBV10-1,CASSDMDGPNQPQHF,TGCGCCAGCAGCGACATGGACGGACCCAATCAGCCCCAGCATTTT
-,TRBD2,TRBJ2-5,TRBV4-2,CASSQEVSGGARAQYF,TGTGCCAGCAGCCAAGAGGTTAGCGGGGGGGCCAGGGCCCAGTACTTC
once,-,TRBJ1-6,TRBV19,CASSIGLRRDNSPLHF,TGTGCCAGTAGTATCGGCCTGCGCAGGGATAATTCACCCCTCCACTTT
-,-,TRBJ1-1,TRBV27,CASSYGVSTEAFF,TGTGCCAGCAGTTATGGGGTTTCCACTGAAGCTTTCTTT
-,-,TRBJ1-2,TRBV5-6,CASSLRDMGGYTF,TGTGCCAGCAGCTTGAGGGATATGGGAGGCTACACCTTC
-,TRBD2,TRBJ2-2,TRBV9,CASSDPPKRGNTGELFF,TGTGCCAGCAGCGATCCCCCTAAGCGGGGGAACACCGGGGAGCTGTTTTTT
-,TRBD1,TRBJ1-5,TRBV19,CAAKSTGGHSNQPQHF,TGTGCCGCCAAATCTACAGGGGGCCATAGCAATCAGCCCCAGCATTTT
once,-,TRBJ2-3,TRBV3-1/TRBV3-2,CASRQGLDTDTQYF,TGTGCCAGCAGACAAGGGCTTGACACAGATACGCAGTATTTT
-,-,TRBJ1-5,TRBV19,CASSQRRGVSNQPQHF,TGTGCCAGTTCCCAACGGCGGGGGGTTAGCAATCAGCCCCAGCATTTT
-,-,TRBJ2-2,TRBV5-4,CASSWGSTGELFF,TGTGCCAGCAGCTGGGGCAGCACCGGGGAGCTGTTTTTT
-,-,TRBJ1-2,TRBV5-1,CASSTEGVRYGYTF,TGCGCCAGCAGCACGGAGGGAGTCCGCTATGGCTACACCTTC
-,-,TRBJ1-2,TRBV3-1/TRBV3-2,CASSQDLDRHFYTF,TGTGCCAGCAGCCAAGATCTAGACCGACACTTCTACACCTTC
-,-,TRBJ2-7,TRBV2,CASSEVMGLYEQYF,TGTGCCAGCAGTGAAGTGATGGGGCTCTACGAGCAGTACTTC
-,-,TRBJ1-2,TRBV3-1/TRBV3-2,CASSYGLAGYTF,TGTGCCAGCAGTTACGGCCTGGCCGGCTACACCTTC
-,-,TRBJ2-7,TRBV29-1,CSVAGPSRRGTYEQYF,TGCAGCGTTGCGGGCCCGTCCCGGCGGGGTACCTACGAGCAGTACTTC
-,-,TRBJ1-1,TRBV29-1,CSVVQGNTEAFF,TGCAGCGTGGTACAGGGGAACACTGAAGCTTTCTTT
-,-,TRBJ2-7,TRBV24-1,CATSEGDRRKQYF,TGTGCCACCAGTGAGGGCGACAGGCGGAAGCAGTACTTC
-,-,TRBJ1-1,TRBV2,CASSQSSSKAFF,TGTGCCAGCAGCCAGTCGAGCTCGAAAGCTTTCTTT
-,-,TRBJ2-2,TRBV3-1/TRBV3-2,CASSQDRPWGTGELFF,TGTGCCAGCAGCCAAGATAGGCCTTGGGGCACCGGGGAGCTGTTTTTT
-,-,TRBJ2-1,TRBV19,CASSIVEGGRNEQFF,TGTGCCAGTAGTATAGTTGAAGGGGGGAGGAATGAGCAGTTCTTC
-,-,TRBJ1-2,TRBV10-3,CAISESGERGGYTF,TGTGCCATCAGTGAATCAGGGGAAAGAGGCGGCTACACCTTC
-,TRBD1,TRBJ1-2,TRBV9,CASSVDSDRVRYGYTF,TGTGCCAGCAGCGTAGACTCGGACAGGGTTCGCTATGGCTACACCTTC
-,-,TRBJ2-7,TRBV21-1,CASSAGTRSYEQYF,TGTGCCAGCAGCGCGGGGACACGTTCCTACGAGCAGTACTTC
once,-,TRBJ1-6,TRBV3-1/TRBV3-2,CASSPYPYSGGPYNSPLHF,TGTGCCAGCAGCCCCTATCCTTACAGCGGCGGACCCTATAATTCACCCCTCCACTTT
-,TRBD2,TRBJ2-1,TRBV11-2,CASSSPGHWTSGSYNEQFF,TGTGCCAGCAGCTCGCCGGGACATTGGACTAGCGGGAGCTACAATGAGCAGTTCTTC
-,-,TRBJ2-5,TRBV19,CASSISGFGETQYF,TGTGCCAGTAGTATATCAGGGTTCGGGGAGACCCAGTACTTC
-,-,TRBJ1-2,TRBV6-5,CASSYEGGYTF,TGTGCCAGCAGTTACGAGGGCGGCTACACCTTC
-,-,TRBJ2-7,TRBV6-5,CASRPGQGPYEQYF,TGTGCCAGCAGGCCGGGGCAGGGACCCTACGAGCAGTACTTC
-,-,TRBJ1-1,TRBV4-2,CASSQEKTRGTEAFF,TGTGCCAGCAGCCAAGAGAAGACCCGGGGCACTGAAGCTTTCTTT
once,-,TRBJ2-5,TRBV4-1,CASSQDVETQYF,TGCGCCAGCAGCCAGGATGTAGAGACCCAGTACTTC
-,TRBD1,TRBJ1-2,TRBV2,CASIPHGQVIYGYTF,TGTGCCAGCATCCCCCACGGACAGGTCATCTATGGCTACACCTTC
-,-,TRBJ1-4,TRBV15,CATSGGWVANEKLFF,TGTGCCACCAGCGGAGGATGGGTAGCTAATGAAAAACTGTTTTTT
-,-,TRBJ1-1,TRBV7-9,CASRLGGKNTEAFF,TGTGCCAGCAGGCTCGGGGGCAAGAACACTGAAGCTTTCTTT
few,-,TRBJ1-1,TRBV6-5,CASSSLVNTEAFF,TGTGCCAGCAGTAGTCTGGTGAACACTGAAGCTTTCTTT
-,TRBD1,TRBJ1-1,TRBV7-9,CASFPHDGQGDSF,TGTGCCAGCTTCCCTCACGACGGACAGGGGGATTCGTTT
-,TRBD1,TRBJ2-1,TRBV19,CASKGRRTGASNEQFF,TGTGCCAGTAAGGGGCGCAGGACAGGGGCGAGTAATGAGCAGTTCTTC
-,TRBD2,TRBJ2-5,TRBV18,CASSPSLADQETQYF,TGTGCCAGCTCACCATCCCTAGCGGATCAAGAGACCCAGTACTTC
few,-,TRBJ2-7,TRBV4-1,CASSQGTTYEQYF,TGCGCCAGCAGCCAGGGGACAACCTACGAGCAGTACTTC
few,-,TRBJ1-5,TRBV10-1,CASTSNPGTDYYSNQPQHF,TGCGCCAGCACCTCAAATCCCGGGACGGACTATTATAGCAATCAGCCCCAGCATTTT
-,-,TRBJ1-2,TRBV27,CASSFVGTGGGYTF,TGTGCCAGCAGTTTCGTGGGGACGGGGGGAGGCTACACCTTC
-,-,TRBJ2-7,TRBV5-6,CASSGGTSNTYEQYF,TGTGCCAGCAGCGGGGGGACGTCGAATACCTACGAGCAGTACTTC
-,-,TRBJ1-5,TRBV6-5,CASSSQGNQPQHF,TGTGCCAGCAGTAGTCAGGGGAATCAGCCCCAGCATTTT
-,TRBD1,TRBJ2-7,TRBV18,CASSPRQGVPYEQYF,TGTGCCAGCTCACCACGGCAGGGGGTTCCCTACGAGCAGTACTTC
-,-,TRBJ1-3,TRBV5-1,CASRGGPDTIYF,TGCGCCAGCAGGGGGGGGCCGGACACCATATATTTT
-,TRBD1,TRBJ1-5,TRBV4-2,CASSQVIDRADQPQHF,TGTGCCAGCAGCCAAGTTATCGACAGGGCCGATCAGCCCCAGCATTTT
once,TRBD1,TRBJ2-2,TRBV7-3,CASSLFEGQGLVTGELFF,TGTGCCAGCAGCTTATTCGAAGGACAGGGCTTGGTCACCGGGGAGCTGTTTTTT
-,TRBD1,TRBJ1-4,TRBV18,CASSNGSGTGEKLFF,TGTGCCAGCTCCAACGGTTCCGGGACAGGGGAAAAACTGTTTTTT
-,-,TRBJ2-3,TRBV9,CASSLRPEGDTQYF,TGTGCCAGCAGCCTAAGACCAGAGGGGGATACGCAGTATTTT
-,TRBD1,TRBJ1-4,TRBV18,CASSPTGQGNEKLFF,TGTGCCAGCTCACCTACGGGACAGGGAAATGAAAAACTGTTTTTT